This T cell receptor beta chain comes out of a study of T cell responses to AZD1222 COVID-19 vaccine. CDR3 length: 15 amino acids. Germline CDR1 is KGHSH and CDR2 is LQKENI. V gave up 4 bases and J gave up 4 bases, with 17 bases separating them. The data were produced by immunoSEQ multiplex PCR, yet TCRdb's version contains in-frame clones alone and is incomplete. Among some 40,000 clones listed, 88% were seen once. This TCR derives from an adult who received the MenACWY meningococcal vaccine as a control. The rearrangement links TRBV18 to TRBJ2-7; D tentatively fits TRBD1 or TRBD2 (5 bases each). The specimen was peripheral blood, collected 28 days after the second dose of the MenACWY control vaccine. The CDR3 here is CASSLGKWDEYEQYF. CDR3 nucleotides: TGTGCCAGCTCACTGGGTAAATGGGACGAATACGAGCAGTACTTC.